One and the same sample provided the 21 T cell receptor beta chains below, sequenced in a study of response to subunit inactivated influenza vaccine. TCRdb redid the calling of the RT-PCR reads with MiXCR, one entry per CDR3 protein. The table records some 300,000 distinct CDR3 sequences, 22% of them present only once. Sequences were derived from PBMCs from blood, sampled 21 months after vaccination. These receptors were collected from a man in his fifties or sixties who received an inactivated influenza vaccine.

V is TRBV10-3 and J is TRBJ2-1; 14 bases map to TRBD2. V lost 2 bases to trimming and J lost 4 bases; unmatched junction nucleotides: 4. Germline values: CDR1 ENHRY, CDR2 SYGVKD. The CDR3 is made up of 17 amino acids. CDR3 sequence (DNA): TGTGCCATCAGTGAGACCGGACTAGCGGGGGGATACAATGAGCAGTTCTTC. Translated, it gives CAISETGLAGGYNEQFF.

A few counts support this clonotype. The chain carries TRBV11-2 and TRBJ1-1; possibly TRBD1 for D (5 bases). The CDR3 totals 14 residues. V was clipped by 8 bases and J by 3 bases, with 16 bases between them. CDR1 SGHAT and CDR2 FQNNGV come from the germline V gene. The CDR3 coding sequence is TGTGCCAGCCTCAGGCGGGGCTGGGACACTGAAGCTTTCTTT. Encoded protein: CASLRRGWDTEAFF.

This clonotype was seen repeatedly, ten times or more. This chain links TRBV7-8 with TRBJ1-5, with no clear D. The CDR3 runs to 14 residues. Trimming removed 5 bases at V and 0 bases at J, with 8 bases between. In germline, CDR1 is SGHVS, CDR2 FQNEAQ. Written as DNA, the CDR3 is TGTGCCAGCAGCCCTATGGTTAGCAATCAGCCCCAGCATTTT. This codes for CASSPMVSNQPQHF.

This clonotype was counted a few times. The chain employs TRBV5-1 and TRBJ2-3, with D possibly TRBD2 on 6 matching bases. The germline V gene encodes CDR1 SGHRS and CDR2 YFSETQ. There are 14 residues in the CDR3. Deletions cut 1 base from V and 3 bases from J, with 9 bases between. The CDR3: CASSLWGETDTQYF. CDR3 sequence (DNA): TGCGCCAGCAGCTTGTGGGGGGAGACAGATACGCAGTATTTT. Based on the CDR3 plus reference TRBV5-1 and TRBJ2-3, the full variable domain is KAGVTQTPRYLIKTRGQQVTLSCSPISGHRSVSWYQQTPGQGLQFLFEYFSETQRNKGNFPGRFSGRQFSNSRSEMNVSTLELGDSALYLCASSLWGETDTQYFGPGTRLTVL.

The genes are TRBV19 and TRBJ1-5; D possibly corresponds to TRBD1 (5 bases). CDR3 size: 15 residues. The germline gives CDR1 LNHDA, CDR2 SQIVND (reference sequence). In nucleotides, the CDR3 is TGTTCCTCGCGACCCGGACAACTTAGCAATCAGCCCCAGCATTTT. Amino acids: CSSRPGQLSNQPQHF. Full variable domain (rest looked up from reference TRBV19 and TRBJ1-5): DGGITQSPKYLFRKEGQNVTLSCEQNLNHDAMYWYRQDPGQGLRLIYYSQIVNDFQKGDIAEGYSVSREKKESFPLTVTSAQKNPTAFYLCSSRPGQLSNQPQHFGDGTRLSIL.

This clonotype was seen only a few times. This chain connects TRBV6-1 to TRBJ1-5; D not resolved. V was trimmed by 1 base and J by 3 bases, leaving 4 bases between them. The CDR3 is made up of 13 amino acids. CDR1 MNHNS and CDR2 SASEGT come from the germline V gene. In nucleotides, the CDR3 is TGTGCCAGCAGTGAAGTCAACAATCAGCCCCAGCATTTT. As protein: CASSEVNNQPQHF.

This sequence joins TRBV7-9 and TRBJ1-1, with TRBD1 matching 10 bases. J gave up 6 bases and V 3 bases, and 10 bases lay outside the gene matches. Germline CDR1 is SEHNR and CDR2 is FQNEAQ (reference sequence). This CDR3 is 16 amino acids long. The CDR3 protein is CASSFRQGAQSAEAFF. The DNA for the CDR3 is TGTGCCAGCAGCTTCAGACAGGGGGCGCAATCGGCTGAAGCTTTCTTT.

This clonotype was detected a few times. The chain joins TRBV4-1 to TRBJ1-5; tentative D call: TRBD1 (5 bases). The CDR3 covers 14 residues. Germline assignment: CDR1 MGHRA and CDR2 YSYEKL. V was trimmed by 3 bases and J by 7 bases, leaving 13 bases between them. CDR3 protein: CASSHPGGDQPQHF. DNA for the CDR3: TGCGCCAGCAGCCACCCCGGAGGGGACCAGCCCCAGCATTTT.

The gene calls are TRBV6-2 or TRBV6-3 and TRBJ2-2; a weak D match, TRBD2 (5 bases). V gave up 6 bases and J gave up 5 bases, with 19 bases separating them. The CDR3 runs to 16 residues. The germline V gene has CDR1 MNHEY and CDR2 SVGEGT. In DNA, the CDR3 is TGTGCCAGCAGCTCTCTCGGAGGATCCTGGACCGGGGAGCTGTTTTTT. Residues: CASSSLGGSWTGELFF.

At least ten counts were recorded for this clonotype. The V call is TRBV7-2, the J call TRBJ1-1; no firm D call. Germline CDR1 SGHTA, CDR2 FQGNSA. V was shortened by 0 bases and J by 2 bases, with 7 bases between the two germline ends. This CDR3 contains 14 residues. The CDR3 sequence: CASSLAAANTEAFF. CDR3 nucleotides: TGTGCCAGCAGCTTAGCTGCAGCAAACACTGAAGCTTTCTTT.

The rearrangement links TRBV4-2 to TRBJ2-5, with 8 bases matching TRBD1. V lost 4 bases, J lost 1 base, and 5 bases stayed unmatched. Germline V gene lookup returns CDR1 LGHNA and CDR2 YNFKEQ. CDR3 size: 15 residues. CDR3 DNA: TGTGCCAGCAGCCCCAGGGACAGGACCCAAGAGACCCAGTACTTC. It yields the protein CASSPRDRTQETQYF.

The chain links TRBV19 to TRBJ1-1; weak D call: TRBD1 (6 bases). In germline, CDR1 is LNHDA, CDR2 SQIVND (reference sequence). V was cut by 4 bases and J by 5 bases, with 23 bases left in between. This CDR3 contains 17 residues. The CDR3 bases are TGTGCCAGTAGTACAAGAGGCGTAACAGGGTGGAGTACTGAAGCTTTCTTT. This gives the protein CASSTRGVTGWSTEAFF.

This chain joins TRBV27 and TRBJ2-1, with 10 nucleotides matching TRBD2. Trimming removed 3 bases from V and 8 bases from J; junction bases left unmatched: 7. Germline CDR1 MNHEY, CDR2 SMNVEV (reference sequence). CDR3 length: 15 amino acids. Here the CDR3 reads CASSLVAGGSDEQFF. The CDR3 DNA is TGTGCCAGCAGTTTGGTAGCGGGAGGTTCGGATGAGCAGTTCTTC.

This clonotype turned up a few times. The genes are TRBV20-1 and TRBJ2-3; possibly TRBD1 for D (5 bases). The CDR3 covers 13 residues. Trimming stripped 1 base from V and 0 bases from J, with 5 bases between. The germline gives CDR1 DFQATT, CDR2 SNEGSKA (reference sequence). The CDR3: CSARGGSTDTQYF. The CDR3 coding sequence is TGCAGTGCTAGAGGGGGCAGCACAGATACGCAGTATTTT.

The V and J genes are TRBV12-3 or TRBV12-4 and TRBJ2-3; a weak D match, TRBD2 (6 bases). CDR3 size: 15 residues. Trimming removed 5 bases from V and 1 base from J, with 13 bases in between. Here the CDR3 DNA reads TGTGCCAGCAGTCCGGGACTGCCAGGCACAGATACGCAGTATTTT. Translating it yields CASSPGLPGTDTQYF.

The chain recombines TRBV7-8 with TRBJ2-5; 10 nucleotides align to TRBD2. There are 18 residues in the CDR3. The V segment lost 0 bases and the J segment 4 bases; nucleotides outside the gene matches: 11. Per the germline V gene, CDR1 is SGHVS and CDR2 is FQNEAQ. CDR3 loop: CASSLAPSGSLGLETQYF. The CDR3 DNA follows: TGTGCCAGCAGCTTAGCGCCTAGCGGGAGTCTCGGTTTAGAGACCCAGTACTTC.

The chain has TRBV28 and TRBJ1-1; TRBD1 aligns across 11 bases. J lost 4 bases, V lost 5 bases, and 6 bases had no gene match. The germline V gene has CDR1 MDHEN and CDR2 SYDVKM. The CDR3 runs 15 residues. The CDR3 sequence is CASSPAGTGGTEAFF. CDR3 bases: TGTGCCAGCAGTCCTGCCGGGACAGGGGGCACTGAAGCTTTCTTT.

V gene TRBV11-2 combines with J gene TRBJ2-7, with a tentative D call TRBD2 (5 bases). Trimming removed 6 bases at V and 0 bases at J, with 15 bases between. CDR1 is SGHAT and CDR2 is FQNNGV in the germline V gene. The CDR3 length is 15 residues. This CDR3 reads CASRSLGIASYEQYF. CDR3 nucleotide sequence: TGTGCCAGCAGGTCACTCGGGATAGCCTCCTACGAGCAGTACTTC.

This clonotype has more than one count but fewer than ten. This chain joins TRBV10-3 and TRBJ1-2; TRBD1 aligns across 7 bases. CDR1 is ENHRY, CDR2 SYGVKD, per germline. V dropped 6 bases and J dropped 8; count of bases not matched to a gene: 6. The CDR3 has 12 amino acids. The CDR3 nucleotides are TGTGCCATCAGCTCAGGGGGTTACGGCTACACCTTC. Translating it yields CAISSGGYGYTF.

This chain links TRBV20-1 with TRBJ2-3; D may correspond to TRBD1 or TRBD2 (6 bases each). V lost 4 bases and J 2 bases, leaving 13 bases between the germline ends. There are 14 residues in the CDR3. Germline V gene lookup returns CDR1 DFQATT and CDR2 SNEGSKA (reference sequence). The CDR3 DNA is TGCAGTGCTACAAGAGGGGGGATCACAGATACGCAGTATTTT. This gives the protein CSATRGGITDTQYF.

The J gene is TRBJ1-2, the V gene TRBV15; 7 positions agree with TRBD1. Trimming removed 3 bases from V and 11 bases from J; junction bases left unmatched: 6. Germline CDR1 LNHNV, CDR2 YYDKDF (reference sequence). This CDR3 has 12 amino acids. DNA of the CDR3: TGTGCCACCAGCAGCCCGGGACAGTCTTACACCTTC. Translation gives CATSSPGQSYTF. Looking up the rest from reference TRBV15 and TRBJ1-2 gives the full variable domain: DAMVIQNPRYQVTQFGKPVTLSCSQTLNHNVMYWYQQKSSQAPKLLFHYYDKDFNNEADTPDNFQSRRPNTSFCFLDIRSPGLGDTAMYLCATSSPGQSYTFGSGTRLTVV.